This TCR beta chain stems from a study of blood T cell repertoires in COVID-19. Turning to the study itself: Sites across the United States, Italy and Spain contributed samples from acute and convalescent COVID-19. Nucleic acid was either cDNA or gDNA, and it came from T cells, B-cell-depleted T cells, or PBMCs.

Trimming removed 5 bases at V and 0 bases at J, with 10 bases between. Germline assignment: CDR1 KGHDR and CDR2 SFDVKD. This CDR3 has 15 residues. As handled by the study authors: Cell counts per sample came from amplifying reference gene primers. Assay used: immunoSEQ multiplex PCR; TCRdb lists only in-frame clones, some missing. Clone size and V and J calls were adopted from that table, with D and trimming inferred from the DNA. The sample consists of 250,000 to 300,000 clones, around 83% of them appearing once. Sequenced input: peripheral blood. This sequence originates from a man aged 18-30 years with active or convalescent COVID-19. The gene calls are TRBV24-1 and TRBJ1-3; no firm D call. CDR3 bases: TGTGCCACCAGTGGAGGCGGGAACTCTGGAAACACCATATATTTT. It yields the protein CATSGGGNSGNTIYF.